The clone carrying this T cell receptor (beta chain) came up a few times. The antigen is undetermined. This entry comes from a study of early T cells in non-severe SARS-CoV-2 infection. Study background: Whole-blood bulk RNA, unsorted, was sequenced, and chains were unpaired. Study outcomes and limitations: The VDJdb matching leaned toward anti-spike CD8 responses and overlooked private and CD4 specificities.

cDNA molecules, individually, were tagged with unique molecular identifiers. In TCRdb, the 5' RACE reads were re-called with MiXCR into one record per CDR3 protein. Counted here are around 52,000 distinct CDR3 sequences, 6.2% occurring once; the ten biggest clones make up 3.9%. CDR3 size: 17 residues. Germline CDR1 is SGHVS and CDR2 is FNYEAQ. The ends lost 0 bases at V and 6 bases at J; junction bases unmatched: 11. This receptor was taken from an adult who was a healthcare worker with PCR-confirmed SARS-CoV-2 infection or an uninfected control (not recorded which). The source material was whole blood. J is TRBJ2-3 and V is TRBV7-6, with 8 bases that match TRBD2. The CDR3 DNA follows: TGTGCCAGCAGCTTAGCCCCAACTAGCGGCCTCACCGATACGCAGTATTTT. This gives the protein CASSLAPTSGLTDTQYF.